Given below is one T cell receptor (beta chain) in context. This sample was included in a study of blood T cell repertoires in COVID-19. Across the study: Sample material is recorded as cDNA or gDNA derived from T cells, B-cell-depleted T cells, or PBMCs.

Assay: immunoSEQ multiplex PCR; the TCRdb copy retains only in-frame clones and omits some. Among 90,000 or so clones listed, about nine tenths were seen once. The V segment lost 0 bases and the J segment 4 bases; nucleotides outside the gene matches: 12. The CDR3 contains 19 residues. CDR1 and CDR2 from the germline V gene are MNHEY and SVGEGT. The chain is built from TRBV6-2 or TRBV6-3 and TRBJ2-5; 12 bases match TRBD2. The specimen sequenced was peripheral blood. The clonotype was recovered from a human donor with active COVID-19. The donor label of this sample is uncertain. The CDR3 spells CASSYSPGLAGSKRETQYF. In DNA, the CDR3 is TGTGCCAGCAGTTACTCTCCGGGACTAGCGGGTTCCAAAAGAGAGACCCAGTACTTC.